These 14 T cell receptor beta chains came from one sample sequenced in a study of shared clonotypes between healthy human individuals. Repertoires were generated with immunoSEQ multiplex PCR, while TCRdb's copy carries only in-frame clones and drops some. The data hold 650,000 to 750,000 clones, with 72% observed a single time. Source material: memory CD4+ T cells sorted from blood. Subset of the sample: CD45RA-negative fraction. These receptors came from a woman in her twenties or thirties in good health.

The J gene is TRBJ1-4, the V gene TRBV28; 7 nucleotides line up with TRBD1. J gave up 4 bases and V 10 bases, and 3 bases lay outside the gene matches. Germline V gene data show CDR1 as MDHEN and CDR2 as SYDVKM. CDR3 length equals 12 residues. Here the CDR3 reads CAIGQVNEKLFF. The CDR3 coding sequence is TGTGCCATCGGACAGGTTAATGAAAAACTGTTTTTT.

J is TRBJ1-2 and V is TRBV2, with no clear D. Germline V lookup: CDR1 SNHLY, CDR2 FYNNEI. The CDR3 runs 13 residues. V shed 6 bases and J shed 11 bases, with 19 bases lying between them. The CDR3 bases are TGTGCCAGCAGGTACCGGGCCGGTGCTGGATACACCTTC. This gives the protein CASRYRAGAGYTF. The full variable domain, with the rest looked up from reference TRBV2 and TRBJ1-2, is EPEVTQTPSHQVTQMGQEVILRCVPISNHLYFYWYRQILGQKVEFLVSFYNNEISEKSEIFDDQFSVERPDGSNFTLKIRSTKLEDSAMYFCASRYRAGAGYTFGSGTRLTVV.

The CDR3 bases are TGTGCCTGGAGTATAGGAGATAATTCACCCCTCCACTTT. Its translation is CAWSIGDNSPLHF. V gene TRBV30 combines with J gene TRBJ1-6; D ambiguous. The V and J ends lost 2 bases and 5 bases respectively, with 7 bases between them. In germline, CDR1 is GTSNPN, CDR2 SVGIG (reference sequence). This CDR3 comprises 13 residues.

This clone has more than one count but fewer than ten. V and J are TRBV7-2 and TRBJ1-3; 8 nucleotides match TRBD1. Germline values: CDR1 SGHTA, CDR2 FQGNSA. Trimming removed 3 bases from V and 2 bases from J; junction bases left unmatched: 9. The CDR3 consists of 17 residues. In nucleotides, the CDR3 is TGTGCCAGCAGCTTGGTTGCAGGGGGCTCCCCTGGAAACACCATATATTTT. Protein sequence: CASSLVAGGSPGNTIYF.

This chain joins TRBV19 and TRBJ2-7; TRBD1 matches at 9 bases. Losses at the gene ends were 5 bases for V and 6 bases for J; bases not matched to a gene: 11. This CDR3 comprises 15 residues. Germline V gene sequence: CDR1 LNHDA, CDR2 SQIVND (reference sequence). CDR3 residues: CASSSPGTGFGEQYF. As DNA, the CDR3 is TGTGCCAGTAGTTCTCCCGGGACAGGGTTTGGCGAGCAGTACTTC.

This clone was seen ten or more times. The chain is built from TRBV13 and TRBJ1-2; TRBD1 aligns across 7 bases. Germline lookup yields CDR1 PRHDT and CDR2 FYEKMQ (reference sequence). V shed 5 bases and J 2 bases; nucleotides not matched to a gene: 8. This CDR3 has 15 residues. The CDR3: CASSTRRTGNYGYTF. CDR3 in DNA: TGTGCCAGCAGCACCAGAAGGACAGGCAACTATGGCTACACCTTC. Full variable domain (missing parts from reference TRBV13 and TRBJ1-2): AAGVIQSPRHLIKEKRETATLKCYPIPRHDTVYWYQQGPGQDPQFLISFYEKMQSDKGSIPDRFSAQQFSDYHSELNMSSLELGDSALYFCASSTRRTGNYGYTFGSGTRLTVV.

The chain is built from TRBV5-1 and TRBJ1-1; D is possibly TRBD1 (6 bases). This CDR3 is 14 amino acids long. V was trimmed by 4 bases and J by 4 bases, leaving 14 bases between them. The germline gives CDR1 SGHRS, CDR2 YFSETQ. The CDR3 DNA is TGCGCCAGCAGCGTTGGACAGCCGCCCACTGAAGCTTTCTTT. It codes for CASSVGQPPTEAFF.

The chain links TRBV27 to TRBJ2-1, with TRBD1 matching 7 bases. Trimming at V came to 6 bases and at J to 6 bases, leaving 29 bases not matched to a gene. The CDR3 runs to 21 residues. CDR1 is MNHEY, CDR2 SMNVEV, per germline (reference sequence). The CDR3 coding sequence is TGTGCCAGCAGCCTCAACCCCCGAAACCGAGTAAGACAGGGATTCGGCAATGAGCAGTTCTTC. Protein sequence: CASSLNPRNRVRQGFGNEQFF.

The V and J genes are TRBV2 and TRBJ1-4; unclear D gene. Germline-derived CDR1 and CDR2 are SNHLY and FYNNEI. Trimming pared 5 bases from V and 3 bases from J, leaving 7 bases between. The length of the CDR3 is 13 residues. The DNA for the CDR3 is TGTGCCAGCAGTCCCGGGGCTAATGAAAAACTGTTTTTT. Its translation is CASSPGANEKLFF.

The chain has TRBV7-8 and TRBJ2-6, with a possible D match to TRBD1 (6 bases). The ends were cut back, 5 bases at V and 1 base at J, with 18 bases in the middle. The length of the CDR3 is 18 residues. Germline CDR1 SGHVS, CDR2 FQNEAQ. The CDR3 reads CASSLRTDYLSGANVLTF. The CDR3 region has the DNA TGTGCCAGCAGCCTTCGGACAGACTACTTATCTGGGGCCAACGTCCTGACTTTC.

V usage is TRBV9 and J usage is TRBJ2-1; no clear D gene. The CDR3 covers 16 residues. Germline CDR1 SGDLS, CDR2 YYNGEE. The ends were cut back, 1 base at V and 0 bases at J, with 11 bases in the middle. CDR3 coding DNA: TGTGCCAGCAGCGTATCGGCGGACCCCTCCTACAATGAGCAGTTCTTC. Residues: CASSVSADPSYNEQFF.

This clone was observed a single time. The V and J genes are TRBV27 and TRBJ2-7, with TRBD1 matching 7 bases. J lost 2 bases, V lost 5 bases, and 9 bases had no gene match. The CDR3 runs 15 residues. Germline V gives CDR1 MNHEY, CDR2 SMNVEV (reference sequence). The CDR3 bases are TGTGCCAGCAGTAGGTTATCGGGACAGACCTACGAGCAGTACTTC. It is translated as CASSRLSGQTYEQYF.

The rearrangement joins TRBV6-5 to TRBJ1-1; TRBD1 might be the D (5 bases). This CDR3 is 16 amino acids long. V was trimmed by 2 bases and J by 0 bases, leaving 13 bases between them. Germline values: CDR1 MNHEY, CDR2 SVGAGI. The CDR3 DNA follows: TGTGCCAGCAGTTACACGGCAGGGAACATGAACACTGAAGCTTTCTTT. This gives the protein CASSYTAGNMNTEAFF.

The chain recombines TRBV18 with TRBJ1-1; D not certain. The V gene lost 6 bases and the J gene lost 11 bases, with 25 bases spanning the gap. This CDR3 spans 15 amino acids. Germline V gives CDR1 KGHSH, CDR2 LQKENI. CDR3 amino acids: CASSPASLGLRRAFF. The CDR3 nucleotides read TGTGCCAGCTCCCCAGCATCCCTTGGGTTGAGACGGGCTTTCTTT.